The present T cell receptor (beta chain) was sequenced within a study of technical replicates of blood from a few donors. The assay was immunoSEQ multiplex PCR, and TCRdb's table has in-frame clones only and misses some. The sample shows about 70,000 clones, around 97% of them seen only once. The germline V gene has CDR1 MDHEN and CDR2 SYDVKM. This CDR3 comprises 14 residues. V shed 2 bases and J shed 2 bases, with 8 bases lying between them. V usage is TRBV28 and J usage is TRBJ2-3, with D possibly being TRBD1 (5 bases). This receptor was taken from a human donor in good health. Input material: T cells isolated from PBMCs. CDR3 DNA sequence: TGTGCCAGCAGTTTAGACAGAAACACAGATACGCAGTATTTT. Translated: CASSLDRNTDTQYF.